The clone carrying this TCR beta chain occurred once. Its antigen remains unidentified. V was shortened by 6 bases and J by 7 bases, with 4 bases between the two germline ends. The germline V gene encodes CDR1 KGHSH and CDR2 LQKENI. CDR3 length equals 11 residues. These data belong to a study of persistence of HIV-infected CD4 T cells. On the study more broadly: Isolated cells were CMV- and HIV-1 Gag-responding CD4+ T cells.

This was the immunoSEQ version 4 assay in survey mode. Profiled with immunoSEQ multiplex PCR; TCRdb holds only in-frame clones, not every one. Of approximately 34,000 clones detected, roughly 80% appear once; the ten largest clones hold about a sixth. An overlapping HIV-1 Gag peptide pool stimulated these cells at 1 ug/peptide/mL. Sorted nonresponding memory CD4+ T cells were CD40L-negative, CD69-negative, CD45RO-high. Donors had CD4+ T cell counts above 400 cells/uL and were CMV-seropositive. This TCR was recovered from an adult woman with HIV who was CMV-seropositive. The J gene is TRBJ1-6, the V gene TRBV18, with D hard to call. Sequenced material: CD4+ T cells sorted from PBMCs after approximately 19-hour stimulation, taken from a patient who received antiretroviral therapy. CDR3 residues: CASSANSPLHF. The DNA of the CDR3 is TGTGCCAGCTCGGCGAATTCACCCCTCCACTTT.